These 28 T cell receptor beta chains share one sample of origin, sequenced in a study of blood T cell repertoires in COVID-19. Assay used: immunoSEQ multiplex PCR; TCRdb lists only in-frame clones, some missing. The sample lists roughly 250,000 clones; about 91% were seen once. The sample taken for sequencing was PBMCs or T cells enriched from blood (not recorded which). Receptors originate from a woman in her 40s with acute COVID-19.

The genes are TRBV2 and TRBJ2-5; 13 bases match TRBD2. CDR1 and CDR2 from the germline V gene are SNHLY and FYNNEI. The CDR3 totals 14 residues. The ends lost 6 bases at V and 4 bases at J; junction bases unmatched: 2. The CDR3 loop reads CASRGTSGIETQYF. The CDR3 DNA reads as TGTGCCAGCAGGGGGACTAGCGGGATAGAGACCCAGTACTTC.

The chain recombines TRBV18 with TRBJ1-1; D might be TRBD1 (6 bases). This CDR3 region has 15 residues. Germline lookup yields CDR1 KGHSH and CDR2 LQKENI. V was shortened by 2 bases and J by 3 bases, with 13 bases between the two germline ends. The CDR3 loop reads CASSPRQGTYTEAFF. In DNA, the CDR3 is TGTGCCAGCTCACCAAGGCAGGGGACCTACACTGAAGCTTTCTTT.

This clone was seen once. The chain carries TRBV27 and TRBJ1-6, with D possibly TRBD1 on 5 matching bases. Germline V CDR1 and CDR2: MNHEY, SMNVEV (reference sequence). The CDR3 sequence is 15 residues long. V dropped 5 bases and J dropped 5 bases, with 13 bases sitting between them. CDR3 nucleotide sequence: TGTGCCAGCAGTCCAACGCCGACAGATAATTCACCCCTCCACTTT. It yields the protein CASSPTPTDNSPLHF.

The rearrangement joins TRBV11-2 to TRBJ2-3, with D possibly being TRBD1 (6 bases). V shed 4 bases and J shed 2 bases, with 19 bases lying between them. Germline values: CDR1 SGHAT, CDR2 FQNNGV. This CDR3 region has 17 residues. CDR3 region: CASSSSKSGHYTDTQYF. CDR3 DNA: TGTGCCAGCAGCTCTAGTAAGTCGGGACACTACACAGATACGCAGTATTTT.

The CDR3 is CASSLDPGGGYTF. For the CDR3, the DNA is TGTGCCAGCAGCTTGGATCCCGGGGGAGGCTACACCTTC. This sequence joins TRBV5-4 and TRBJ1-2; maybe TRBD1 (5 bases). This CDR3 region has 13 residues. V lost 0 bases to trimming and J lost 8 bases, with 11 bases between them. CDR1 and CDR2 from the germline V gene are SGHNT and YYREEE (reference sequence).

The rearrangement links TRBV19 to TRBJ2-3, with D perhaps matching TRBD2 (5 bases). CDR3 length: 13 residues. Trimming took off 5 bases at V and 2 bases at J, with 8 bases between the two ends. CDR1 is LNHDA and CDR2 is SQIVND in the germline V gene (reference sequence). The CDR3 sequence is CASSRDVTDTQYF. The CDR3 DNA sequence: TGTGCCAGTAGTCGGGATGTCACAGATACGCAGTATTTT.

The V and J genes are TRBV19 and TRBJ1-1, with TRBD1 identical over 9 bases. From germline, CDR1 is LNHDA and CDR2 SQIVND (reference sequence). This CDR3 has 16 amino acids. J gave up 6 bases and V 9 bases, and 17 bases lay outside the gene matches. The chain's CDR3 is CASDSIAGQGFSEAFF. CDR3 sequence (DNA): TGTGCCAGCGATAGTATCGCGGGACAGGGCTTTTCTGAAGCTTTCTTT.

V usage is TRBV10-1 and J usage is TRBJ2-1; no clear D. V shed 0 bases and J shed 9 bases, with 15 bases lying between them. Looked up from germline, CDR1 is WNHNN and CDR2 is SYGVQD (reference sequence). There are 15 residues in the CDR3. CDR3 DNA: TGCGCCAGCAGTGAGTCGTTCGGAGTCCGAGGTGAGCAGTTCTTC. Protein: CASSESFGVRGEQFF.

This clone occurred once. The chain carries TRBV4-3 and TRBJ2-1; D might be TRBD2 (6 bases). Germline V gives CDR1 LGHNA, CDR2 YSLEER. CDR3 length: 15 residues. The germline V and J ends were trimmed by 4 bases and 3 bases, with 13 bases remaining between them. CDR3 DNA sequence: TGCGCCAGCAGCCGAGGTAGCGGTTACTACAATGAGCAGTTCTTC. Encoded protein: CASSRGSGYYNEQFF.

The count of this clone is one. The chain couples TRBV28 to TRBJ1-2, with D possibly TRBD1 on 6 matching bases. Trimming cost V 0 bases and J 1 base, with 12 bases left between them. Per the germline V gene, CDR1 is MDHEN and CDR2 is SYDVKM. CDR3 length: 16 amino acids. The CDR3 sequence: CASSLWETGLNYGYTF. The DNA for the CDR3 is TGTGCCAGCAGTTTATGGGAAACAGGGCTTAACTATGGCTACACCTTC.

The chain carries TRBV11-1 and TRBJ1-4; maybe TRBD1 (6 bases). Looked up from germline, CDR1 is SGHAT and CDR2 is FQDESV (reference sequence). The CDR3 sequence is 15 residues long. V dropped 0 bases and J dropped 8 bases, with 13 bases sitting between them. CDR3 coding DNA: TGTGCCAGCAGCTTAGCGAACAGGGTCGACGAAAAACTGTTTTTT. Amino acid sequence: CASSLANRVDEKLFF.

This rearrangement joins TRBV18 to TRBJ2-1, with 9 bases matching TRBD2. The CDR3 spans 17 residues. V lost 1 base to trimming and J lost 4 bases; unmatched junction nucleotides: 8. CDR1 and CDR2 (germline): KGHSH, LQKENI. The CDR3 loop reads CASSPQASGMIYNEQFF. The CDR3 nucleotides are TGTGCCAGCTCACCACAGGCTAGCGGGATGATTTACAATGAGCAGTTCTTC.

V is TRBV7-8 and J is TRBJ1-4; 9 nucleotides align to TRBD1. Germline loops: CDR1 SGHVS, CDR2 FQNEAQ. The CDR3 is made up of 18 amino acids. Trimming removed 0 bases from V and 8 bases from J; junction bases left unmatched: 13. The CDR3 DNA is TGTGCCAGCAGCTTAGCGGTCAGGACAGGGGTCGGCGGAGAAAAACTGTTTTTT. Encoded protein: CASSLAVRTGVGGEKLFF.

The chain couples TRBV7-9 to TRBJ1-2, with TRBD1 as a possible D gene (5 bases). The V end lost 4 bases, the J end lost 8 bases, and 8 bases lay between the germline ends. CDR1 and CDR2 from the germline V gene are SEHNR and FQNEAQ (reference sequence). The CDR3 is 11 residues long. The CDR3 spells CASSSTAGYTF. The CDR3 DNA follows: TGTGCCAGCAGCTCGACAGCGGGCTACACCTTC.

The rearrangement uses TRBV30 and TRBJ1-6; TRBD1 matches 8 bases. CDR1 is GTSNPN and CDR2 is SVGIG in the germline V gene (reference sequence). The V and J ends lost 2 bases and 6 bases, in that order; junction bases with no gene match: 15. The CDR3 covers 18 residues. CDR3 nucleotide sequence: TGTGCCTGGAGTTGGACACCTCGGACAGGGTGGGGTAATTCACCCCTCCACTTT. It yields the protein CAWSWTPRTGWGNSPLHF.

The genes are TRBV6-1 and TRBJ1-5; perhaps TRBD1 as D (6 bases). V was pared by 2 bases and J by 0 bases, with 8 bases between. This CDR3 has 15 residues. Germline values: CDR1 MNHNS, CDR2 SASEGT. The CDR3: CASSEPGASNQPQHF. The CDR3 DNA reads TGTGCCAGCAGTGAACCAGGGGCTAGCAATCAGCCCCAGCATTTT.

The table lists this clone with a count of one. This chain joins TRBV27 and TRBJ1-5, with unresolved D. V was clipped by 6 bases and J by 6 bases, with 15 bases between them. This CDR3 region has 14 residues. In germline, CDR1 is MNHEY, CDR2 SMNVEV (reference sequence). CDR3 sequence reads: CASSLAAEGQPQHF. CDR3 nucleotides: TGTGCCAGCAGCCTAGCGGCAGAGGGTCAGCCCCAGCATTTT.

V gene TRBV30 combines with J gene TRBJ1-4, with a tentative D call TRBD1 (5 bases). Looked up from germline, CDR1 is GTSNPN and CDR2 is SVGIG (reference sequence). The CDR3 runs 13 residues. The V gene lost 0 bases and the J gene lost 6 bases, with 8 bases spanning the gap. The CDR3 here is CAWSVKGYEKLFF. CDR3 sequence (DNA): TGTGCCTGGAGTGTGAAGGGGTATGAAAAACTGTTTTTT. Variable domain in full (rest from reference TRBV30 and TRBJ1-4): SQTIHQWPATLVQPVGSPLSLECTVEGTSNPNLYWYRQAAGRGLQLLFYSVGIGQISSEVPQNLSASRPQDRQFILSSKKLLLSDSGFYLCAWSVKGYEKLFFGSGTQLSVL.

This clone was seen just once. The chain employs TRBV28 and TRBJ1-4; 10 nucleotides line up with TRBD1. The CDR3 has 15 residues. The germline V gene has CDR1 MDHEN and CDR2 SYDVKM. With V trimmed by 5 bases and J by 7 bases, 7 bases remained unmatched. CDR3 sequence reads: CASSPSTGGFEKLFF. In DNA form, the CDR3 reads TGTGCCAGCAGTCCGTCGACAGGGGGCTTTGAAAAACTGTTTTTT.

This chain connects TRBV6-1 to TRBJ2-2; 9 bases fit TRBD1. V lost 3 bases, J lost 2 bases, and 10 bases stayed unmatched. This CDR3 is built from 18 residues. The germline V gene has CDR1 MNHNS and CDR2 SASEGT. Here the CDR3 DNA reads TGTGCCAGCAGTGATCACAGGGGGCGCGCCCATAACACCGGGGAGCTGTTTTTT. Translation: CASSDHRGRAHNTGELFF.

The rearrangement links TRBV4-3 to TRBJ1-3; D might be TRBD1 (6 bases). This CDR3 spans 16 amino acids. The germline V and J ends were trimmed by 0 bases and 3 bases, with 12 bases remaining between them. From germline, CDR1 is LGHNA and CDR2 YSLEER. The CDR3 nucleotides are TGCGCCAGCAGCCAAGACGTCAAGGGGGTTGGAAACACCATATATTTT. Its protein is CASSQDVKGVGNTIYF.

The count of this clone is one. In DNA, the CDR3 is TGTGCCAGCAGACCCAAAACAGGGGCTGGCGGCTACACCTTC. Encoded protein: CASRPKTGAGGYTF. V gene TRBV7-9 combines with J gene TRBJ1-2, with 7 bases that match TRBD1. Per germline, CDR1 SEHNR and CDR2 FQNEAQ (reference sequence). CDR3 length: 14 residues. The ends lost 6 bases at V and 8 bases at J; junction bases unmatched: 12.

CDR3 protein: CASRTARGSTDTQYF. The CDR3 DNA reads TGTGCCAGCAGGACGGCTCGGGGAAGCACAGATACGCAGTATTTT. This rearrangement joins TRBV28 to TRBJ2-3; tentatively, D is TRBD2 (5 bases). This CDR3 comprises 15 residues. Germline-derived CDR1 and CDR2 are MDHEN and SYDVKM. The germline V and J ends were trimmed by 6 bases and 0 bases, with 13 bases remaining between them.

The CDR3 reads CASSLAPRTTGGRTEAFF. The CDR3, as DNA: TGTGCCAGCAGCTTGGCCCCAAGAACGACAGGGGGCAGGACTGAAGCTTTCTTT. V gene TRBV5-8 combines with J gene TRBJ1-1, with 10 bases matching TRBD1. The CDR3 is made up of 18 amino acids. V was pared by 0 bases and J by 5 bases, with 13 bases of the junction left unmatched. CDR1 and CDR2 from the germline V gene are SGHTS and YDEGEE. The complete variable domain, with remaining parts taken from reference TRBV5-8 and TRBJ1-1, reads EAGVTQSPTHLIKTRGQQATLRCSPISGHTSVYWYQQALGLGLQFLLWYDEGEERNRGNFPPRFSGRQFPNYSSELNVNALELEDSALYLCASSLAPRTTGGRTEAFFGQGTRLTVV.

The chain joins TRBV27 to TRBJ2-7; TRBD2 agrees at 8 bases. CDR3 length: 14 amino acids. V trimming: 6 bases; J trimming: 3 bases; junction bases outside the gene matches: 7. Germline CDR1 reads MNHEY; CDR2 reads SMNVEV (reference sequence). This CDR3 is CASRTRGGDYEQYV. The CDR3 coding sequence is TGTGCCAGCAGAACCCGGGGGGGGGACTACGAGCAGTACGTC.

The V call is TRBV6-2 or TRBV6-3, the J call TRBJ2-5; TRBD2 aligns across 8 bases. V lost 5 bases, J lost 5 bases, and 7 bases stayed unmatched. The germline CDR1 and CDR2 sequences are MNHEY and SVGEGT. This CDR3 comprises 14 residues. As DNA, the CDR3 is TGTGCCAGCAGTCGGCGGGAGGCCTTGGAGACCCAGTACTTC. This encodes CASSRREALETQYF.

CDR3 bases: TGTGCCATCAGTGAACGTCAGGGGAACACTGAAGCTTTCTTT. The encoded protein is CAISERQGNTEAFF. This chain connects TRBV10-3 to TRBJ1-1, with D possibly being TRBD1 (5 bases). This CDR3 is built from 14 residues. The germline V gene encodes CDR1 ENHRY and CDR2 SYGVKD. Trimming cost V 3 bases and J 1 base, with 9 bases left between them.

This rearrangement joins TRBV19 to TRBJ2-1; 14 bases fit TRBD2. V lost 8 bases and J lost 8; bases outside the gene matches: 5. CDR3 size: 14 residues. CDR1 LNHDA and CDR2 SQIVND come from the germline V gene (reference sequence). CDR3 nucleotides: TGTGCCAGTGGGACTAGCGGGAGTCGGGATGAGCAGTTCTTC. This sequence encodes CASGTSGSRDEQFF.